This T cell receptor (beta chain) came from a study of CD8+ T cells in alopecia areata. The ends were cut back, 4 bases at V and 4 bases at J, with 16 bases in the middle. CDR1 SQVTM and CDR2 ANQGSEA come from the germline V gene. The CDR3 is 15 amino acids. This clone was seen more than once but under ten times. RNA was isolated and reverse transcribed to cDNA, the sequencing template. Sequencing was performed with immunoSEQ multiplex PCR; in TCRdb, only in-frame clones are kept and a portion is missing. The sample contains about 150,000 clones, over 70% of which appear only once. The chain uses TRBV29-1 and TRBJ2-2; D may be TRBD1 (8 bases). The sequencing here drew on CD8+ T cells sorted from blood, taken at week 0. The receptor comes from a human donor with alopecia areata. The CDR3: CSVGNRGGSTGELFF. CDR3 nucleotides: TGCAGCGTTGGTAACAGGGGGGGTTCCACCGGGGAGCTGTTTTTT.